This TCR beta chain was identified in a study of T cell responses to AZD1222 COVID-19 vaccine. Produced via immunoSEQ multiplex PCR; TCRdb's table is partial and in-frame only. The table lists 200,000 to 300,000 clones, approximately 95% of them singletons. Overall study results and limits: Targets within unmutated variant regions were reportedly found for nearly half of spike-specific TCRs.

Concerning this clone itself: What it binds is not known.

CDR3 length: 15 residues. Germline V gives CDR1 LGHNA, CDR2 YSLEER. V lost 1 base and J 7 bases, leaving 11 bases between the germline ends. The TCR comes from an adult in good health. The chain employs TRBV4-3 and TRBJ1-6; D unclear. The sample in question was peripheral blood, obtained on day 0 of AZD1222 vaccination. CDR3 sequence: CASSQGRGGNSPLHF. The CDR3 bases are TGCGCCAGCAGCCAAGGACGGGGAGGGAATTCACCCCTCCACTTT.